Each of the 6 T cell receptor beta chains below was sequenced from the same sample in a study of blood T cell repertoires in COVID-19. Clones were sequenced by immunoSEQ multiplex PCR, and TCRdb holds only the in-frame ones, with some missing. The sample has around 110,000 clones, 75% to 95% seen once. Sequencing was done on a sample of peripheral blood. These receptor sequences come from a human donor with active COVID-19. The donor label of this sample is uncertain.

As DNA, the CDR3 is TGTGCCAGCAGCTTGGGGCCAGGGGTGGGAGACGAGCAGTACTTC. Its protein product is CASSLGPGVGDEQYF. The V gene is TRBV5-6, the J gene TRBJ2-7; D perhaps matches TRBD1 (6 bases). Germline CDR1 and CDR2: SGHDT and YYEEEE. The CDR3 totals 15 residues. The V gene lost 0 bases and the J gene lost 5 bases, with 15 bases spanning the gap.

DNA of the CDR3: TGTGCCAGCAGGAACAGGGTCCACGAGCAGTACTTC. The encoded protein is CASRNRVHEQYF. The chain is built from TRBV6-5 and TRBJ2-7; D possibly corresponds to TRBD1 (6 bases). Germline V gene lookup returns CDR1 MNHEY and CDR2 SVGAGI. This CDR3 contains 12 residues. V gave up 6 bases and J gave up 5 bases, with 11 bases separating them.

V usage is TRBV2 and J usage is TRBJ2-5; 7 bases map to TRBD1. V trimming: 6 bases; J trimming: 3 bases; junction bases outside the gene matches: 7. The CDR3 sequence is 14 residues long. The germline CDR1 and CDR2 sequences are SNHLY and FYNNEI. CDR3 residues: CASRDWTGKETQYF. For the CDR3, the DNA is TGTGCCAGCAGGGACTGGACAGGAAAAGAGACCCAGTACTTC.

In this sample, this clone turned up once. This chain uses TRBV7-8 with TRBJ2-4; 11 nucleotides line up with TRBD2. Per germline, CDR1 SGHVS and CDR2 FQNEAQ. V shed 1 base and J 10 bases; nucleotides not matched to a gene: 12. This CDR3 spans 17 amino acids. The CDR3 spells CASSLGLAGGLGSIQYF. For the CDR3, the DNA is TGTGCCAGCAGCTTAGGTTTAGCGGGGGGGCTCGGGTCTATTCAGTACTTC.

As DNA, the CDR3 is TGTGCCAGCAGTCTCCTCTCCTACGAGCAGTACTTC. It encodes CASSLLSYEQYF. The chain has TRBV28 and TRBJ2-7; D unresolved. V lost 5 bases and J 0 bases, leaving 5 bases between the germline ends. Germline CDR1 is MDHEN and CDR2 is SYDVKM. This CDR3 has 12 amino acids.

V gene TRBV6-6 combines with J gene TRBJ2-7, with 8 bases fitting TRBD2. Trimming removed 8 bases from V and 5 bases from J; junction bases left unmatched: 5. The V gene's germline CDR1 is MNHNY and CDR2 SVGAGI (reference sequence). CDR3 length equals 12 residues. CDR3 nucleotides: TGTGCCAGCGCGGGGGGCGTTAACGAGCAGTACTTC. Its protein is CASAGGVNEQYF.